This T cell receptor beta chain was obtained from a study of blood T cell repertoires in COVID-19. On the study more broadly: Sources were T cells, B-cell-depleted T cells, or PBMCs; the material itself was cDNA or gDNA.

The table came from immunoSEQ multiplex PCR; TCRdb's copy has only in-frame clones and leaves some out. This sample yields a few hundred thousand clones, of which more than 85% are seen a single time; about 3.5% belongs to the top ten. This CDR3 region has 13 residues. Trimming took 6 bases from V and 2 from J, leaving 9 bases between them. CDR1 is LGHNT and CDR2 is FRNRAP in the germline V gene. Sequenced sample: peripheral blood. The V gene is TRBV12-5, the J gene TRBJ2-3, with a tentative D call TRBD2 (6 bases). This clonotype originated in a man between 18 and 29 years old with active or convalescent COVID-19. The CDR3 here is CASGWGLTDTQYF. In nucleotides, the CDR3 is TGTGCTAGTGGCTGGGGACTCACAGATACGCAGTATTTT.